This record concerns one T cell receptor beta chain sequence. The same CDR3 is also encoded by other DNA sequences in this sample. The ends lost 0 bases at V and 4 bases at J; junction bases unmatched: 1. Germline CDR1 and CDR2: MNHNY and SVGAGI (reference sequence). The CDR3 has 14 residues. The record originates from a study of shared clonotypes between healthy human individuals. The table came from immunoSEQ multiplex PCR; TCRdb's copy has only in-frame clones and leaves some out. Here the sample spans a few million clones, around 95% being singletons. Sequenced material: naive CD4+ T cells sorted from blood. Indicated subset: CD45RA+ positively selected. This TCR derives from a man between 18 and 35 years old in good health. The chain is built from TRBV6-6 and TRBJ2-7; 9 nucleotides align to TRBD2. CDR3 residues: CASSYSAGGYEQYF. In DNA, the CDR3 is TGTGCCAGCAGTTACTCAGCGGGGGGATACGAGCAGTACTTC.